The sequence of this T cell receptor beta chain was determined in a study of Ad26.COV2.S vaccination and SARS-CoV-2 variants. Treatment indicated: about 20 received Ad26.COV2.S at low or high dose, single or two shots; roughly five received placebo; per-sample allocation not given. Following the first vaccine or placebo injection, samples were taken on day 63. Trimming left V 2 bases short and J 7 bases short, with 5 bases between. The CDR3 runs 11 residues. CDR1 and CDR2 (germline): MRHNA, SNTAGT. Sequencing was performed with immunoSEQ multiplex PCR; in TCRdb, only in-frame clones are kept and a portion is missing. This table has about 350,000 clones, 88% appearing once.

The chain links TRBV6-4 to TRBJ1-1; D gene uncertain. Specimen: peripheral blood, collected in a trial of Ad26.COV2.S vaccine versus placebo. The receptor comes from a person between 18 and 59 years old who received the Ad26.COV2.S COVID-19 vaccine or a placebo. The CDR3 DNA follows: TGTGCCAGCAGTGACGGCAGTGAAGCTTTCTTT. This gives the protein CASSDGSEAFF.